The entry below gives a single T cell receptor (beta chain) sequence along with its context. These data come from a study of blood T cell repertoires in COVID-19. Study in general: Sources were T cells, B-cell-depleted T cells, or PBMCs; the material itself was cDNA or gDNA.

Per the original methods: Estimates of nucleated cell counts were drawn from the amplification of reference gene primers. The data were produced by immunoSEQ multiplex PCR, yet TCRdb's version contains in-frame clones alone and is incomplete. That table supplies the V and J calls and clone size; D and trimming were determined from the DNA. This table has about 250,000 clones, more than 65% appearing once. This CDR3 region has 15 residues. In germline, CDR1 is MNHEY, CDR2 SMNVEV (reference sequence). V lost 1 base, J lost 2 bases, and 12 bases lay in between. The chain uses TRBV27 and TRBJ2-7; a possible D gene is TRBD1 (6 bases). The sample taken for sequencing was peripheral blood. The TCR sequence derives from a man between 50 and 59 years old with active or convalescent COVID-19. The CDR3 nucleotides read TGTGCCAGCAGTTTATACGGGACACGACCCTACGAGCAGTACTTC. As protein: CASSLYGTRPYEQYF.